A single sample gave rise to the 20 T cell receptor beta chains below, sequenced in a study of CD8+CD57+ T cells in acquired aplastic anemia. The study profiled TCR beta VDJ and CDR3 using genomic DNA as template. TCRdb reprocessed the reads with MiXCR, giving one entry per CDR3 protein. The sample lists some 170,000 distinct CDR3 sequences, roughly 48% occurring once. Sequenced patients had shown CD8+CD57+ cell expansion by flow cytometry. Sequenced material: sorted CD4+, CD8+, or CD8+CD57+ T cells (not recorded which) from PBMCs. Every receptor here comes from a human donor with aplastic anemia.

This clonotype was seen at least ten times. The chain recombines TRBV14 with TRBJ1-1; possibly TRBD1 for D (5 bases). The CDR3 covers 15 residues. Trimming removed 4 bases from V and 5 bases from J, with 17 bases in between. Germline CDR1 reads SGHDN; CDR2 reads FVKESK. The CDR3 is CASSPRRGRDTEAFF. The CDR3 DNA reads TGTGCCAGCAGCCCCCGGCGAGGCAGGGATACTGAAGCTTTCTTT.

This clonotype came up many times. This sequence joins TRBV19 and TRBJ2-7; tentatively, D is TRBD1 (5 bases). Germline V CDR1 and CDR2: LNHDA, SQIVND (reference sequence). The CDR3 loop spans 14 amino acids. Deletions cut 6 bases from V and 0 bases from J, with 12 bases between. In DNA, the CDR3 is TGTGCCAGTAGACTGACAGTGAACTCCTACGAGCAGTACTTC. Protein: CASRLTVNSYEQYF.

The sample holds one count of this clonotype. The gene calls are TRBV19 and TRBJ1-1; the match to TRBD1 covers 7 bases. Per germline, CDR1 LNHDA and CDR2 SQIVND (reference sequence). The CDR3 runs 15 residues. V was clipped by 6 bases and J by 0 bases; unmatched bases: 7. The DNA of the CDR3 is TGTGCCAGTAGGACACGGGACAGCATGAACACTGAAGCTTTCTTT. Amino acids: CASRTRDSMNTEAFF. Looking up the rest from reference TRBV19 and TRBJ1-1 gives the full variable domain: DGGITQSPKYLFRKEGQNVTLSCEQNLNHDAMYWYRQDPGQGLRLIYYSQIVNDFQKGDIAEGYSVSREKKESFPLTVTSAQKNPTAFYLCASRTRDSMNTEAFFGQGTRLTVV.

This clonotype was observed many times. This clone may be a read error of a much larger clone one base away. V and J are TRBV5-6 and TRBJ2-7; D gene ambiguous. CDR3 length: 12 residues. Germline V gene lookup returns CDR1 SGHDT and CDR2 YYEEEE. Trimming took 3 bases from V and 0 from J, leaving 4 bases between them. In DNA form, the CDR3 reads TGTGCCAGCAGCTCGAGCTCCTACGAGCAGTACTTC. This sequence encodes CASSSSSYEQYF.

Remarks on this clonotype: The missing conserved phenylalanine or tryptophan at the end of this CDR3 makes a read error likely. The chain employs TRBV9 and TRBJ1-1, with D possibly being TRBD1 (5 bases). Germline V lookup: CDR1 SGDLS, CDR2 YYNGEE. Trimming stripped 0 bases from V and 0 bases from J, with 27 bases between. The CDR3 extends over 21 amino acids. CDR3 residues: CASSVASLGWGSLAMNTEAFV. The DNA of the CDR3 is TGTGCCAGCAGCGTAGCCTCCCTGGGGTGGGGGAGTCTCGCAATGAACACTGAAGCTTTCGTT.

This clonotype was seen at least ten times. The chain carries TRBV13 and TRBJ2-7, with a possible D match to TRBD2 (7 bases). The germline CDR1 and CDR2 sequences are PRHDT and FYEKMQ (reference sequence). V lost 8 bases and J lost 4, with 18 bases in between. The CDR3 consists of 14 residues. CDR3 residues: CASGGAGDLYEQYF. CDR3 coding DNA: TGTGCCAGCGGGGGGGCAGGGGACCTATACGAGCAGTACTTC.

This clonotype was seen only a few times. The V call is TRBV29-1, the J call TRBJ1-1; D is possibly TRBD1 (6 bases). The CDR3 runs to 12 residues. Trimming removed 6 bases from V and 1 base from J, with 9 bases in between. CDR1 is SQVTM and CDR2 is ANQGSEA in the germline V gene. CDR3 residues: CSVNRANTEAFF. The CDR3 nucleotides read TGCAGCGTAAACAGGGCGAACACTGAAGCTTTCTTT.

A remark on this clonotype: A much larger clone differs by one base, so this may be a read error. The chain is built from TRBV4-3 and TRBJ2-1, with TRBD1 matching 10 bases. The CDR3 sequence is 16 residues long. J lost 4 bases, V lost 2 bases, and 5 bases had no gene match. From germline, CDR1 is LGHNA and CDR2 YSLEER. The CDR3 nucleotides read TGCGCCAGCAGCCAATGGGGGACAGGGGCTTACAATGAGCAGTTCTTC. The encoded protein is CASSQWGTGAYNEQFF.

V usage is TRBV2 and J usage is TRBJ1-4; D is possibly TRBD1 (6 bases). V was shortened by 5 bases and J by 7 bases, with 14 bases between the two germline ends. The CDR3 has 14 residues. CDR1 and CDR2 from the germline V gene are SNHLY and FYNNEI. The CDR3, as DNA: TGTGCCAGCAGTTTACAGGGATCGGGTGAAAAACTGTTTTTT. Its protein is CASSLQGSGEKLFF.

The chain couples TRBV3-1 to TRBJ2-1, with 7 nucleotides matching TRBD2. Germline V gene lookup returns CDR1 LGHDT and CDR2 YNNKEL (reference sequence). This CDR3 has 15 residues. V lost 5 bases, J lost 5 bases, and 9 bases stayed unmatched. DNA of the CDR3: TGTGCCAGCAGCTCAATCAGCGGGAATAACAATGAGCAGTTCTTC. Translating it yields CASSSISGNNNEQFF.

V and J are TRBV19 and TRBJ2-7, with 7 bases aligning to TRBD1. The V gene's germline CDR1 is LNHDA and CDR2 SQIVND (reference sequence). With V trimmed by 7 bases and J by 1 base, 7 bases remained unmatched. This CDR3 comprises 14 residues. CDR3 amino acids: CASTAGTASYEQYF. The CDR3 nucleotides are TGTGCCAGTACCGCCGGGACAGCGTCCTACGAGCAGTACTTC. Combining the CDR3 with reference TRBV19 and TRBJ2-7 gives the whole variable domain DGGITQSPKYLFRKEGQNVTLSCEQNLNHDAMYWYRQDPGQGLRLIYYSQIVNDFQKGDIAEGYSVSREKKESFPLTVTSAQKNPTAFYLCASTAGTASYEQYFGPGTRLTVT.

The genes are TRBV29-1 and TRBJ2-1; weak D call: TRBD2 (5 bases). Trimming pared 6 bases from V and 4 bases from J, leaving 13 bases between. Germline-derived CDR1 and CDR2 are SQVTM and ANQGSEA. The CDR3 contains 13 residues. The CDR3 spells CSVRGNGYNEQFF. CDR3 bases: TGCAGCGTACGGGGAAACGGGTACAATGAGCAGTTCTTC.

This clonotype was observed many times. This rearrangement joins TRBV20-1 to TRBJ1-1; no firm D call. V was trimmed by 0 bases and J by 1 base, leaving 9 bases between them. There are 14 residues in the CDR3. Germline CDR1 is DFQATT and CDR2 is SNEGSKA (reference sequence). The CDR3 reads CSARDFKGNTEAFF. DNA of the CDR3: TGCAGTGCTAGAGATTTTAAAGGGAACACTGAAGCTTTCTTT.

This chain joins TRBV7-9 and TRBJ1-6; perhaps TRBD1 as D (6 bases). The germline gives CDR1 SEHNR, CDR2 FQNEAQ (reference sequence). This CDR3 contains 15 residues. The germline V and J ends were trimmed by 1 base and 7 bases, with 11 bases remaining between them. The CDR3 protein is CASSLGGGLNSPLHF. The CDR3 nucleotides read TGTGCCAGCAGCTTAGGGGGGGGCTTGAATTCACCCCTCCACTTT.

The rearrangement links TRBV12-3 or TRBV12-4 to TRBJ1-2; D is uncertain. V lost 6 bases, J lost 5 bases, and 10 bases lay in between. The CDR3 totals 12 residues. The chain's CDR3 is CASRPTGYGYTF. For the CDR3, the DNA is TGTGCCAGCAGACCAACGGGGTATGGCTACACCTTC.

There are a few counts of this clonotype. The chain uses TRBV15 and TRBJ1-4; maybe TRBD1 (5 bases). The germline CDR1 and CDR2 sequences are LNHNV and YYDKDF (reference sequence). This CDR3 region has 15 residues. V dropped 8 bases and J dropped 0 bases, with 13 bases sitting between them. The CDR3 sequence is CATRDEGPTNEKLFF. The CDR3 DNA sequence: TGTGCCACCCGGGACGAGGGCCCAACTAATGAAAAACTGTTTTTT.

This chain connects TRBV18 to TRBJ2-5, with D unresolved. V dropped 0 bases and J dropped 0 bases, with 2 bases sitting between them. This CDR3 has 13 amino acids. Germline loops: CDR1 KGHSH, CDR2 LQKENI. This chain's CDR3 is CASSPPNQETQYF. In nucleotides, the CDR3 is TGTGCCAGCTCACCACCAAACCAAGAGACCCAGTACTTC.

This clonotype was seen repeatedly, ten times or more. This sequence joins TRBV20-1 and TRBJ1-1; 7 positions agree with TRBD1. The germline V gene encodes CDR1 DFQATT and CDR2 SNEGSKA (reference sequence). This CDR3 is 12 amino acids long. V lost 5 bases and J lost 3; bases outside the gene matches: 3. CDR3 nucleotides: TGCAGTGCTCCGGACAGGTACACTGAAGCTTTCTTT. This codes for CSAPDRYTEAFF.

There are many counts of this clonotype. The chain employs TRBV12-3 or TRBV12-4 and TRBJ1-5, with D perhaps TRBD1 (5 bases). The V gene lost 6 bases and the J gene lost 0 bases, with 12 bases spanning the gap. This CDR3 has 15 amino acids. The CDR3 reads CASSPRGDSNQPQHF. CDR3 DNA sequence: TGTGCCAGCAGCCCGCGGGGGGATAGCAATCAGCCCCAGCATTTT.

This clonotype was recorded many times. The V call is TRBV2, the J call TRBJ2-5; TRBD2 might be the D (6 bases). Trimming pared 8 bases from V and 2 bases from J, leaving 24 bases between. The length of the CDR3 is 17 residues. CDR1 is SNHLY and CDR2 is FYNNEI in the germline V gene. The CDR3 coding sequence is TGTGCCAGCGGATGGGCTAGCTGGCGGGGCCGGCAAGAGACCCAGTACTTC. Its translation: CASGWASWRGRQETQYF.